A single sample is the source of the 5 T cell receptor beta chains below, sequenced in a study of cytomegalovirus exposure and HLA in healthy donors. Primers for the PCR totalled 60 Vbeta and 13 Jbeta. Data came from immunoSEQ multiplex PCR; TCRdb stores just in-frame clones and leaves some out. Here the sample spans about 130,000 clones, about 82% being singletons. Sequencing input: PBMCs. These receptors came from a boy aged 10-17 years in good health and CMV-seronegative.

CDR3 DNA: TGTGCCAGTAGTATGAGGGGGGGTAGAGAGCAGTACTTC. As protein: CASSMRGGREQYF. The chain combines TRBV19 with TRBJ2-7; D may be TRBD2 (7 bases). Per the germline V gene, CDR1 is LNHDA and CDR2 is SQIVND (reference sequence). V was trimmed by 3 bases and J by 7 bases, leaving 13 bases between them. The CDR3 length is 13 residues.

The chain uses TRBV2 and TRBJ2-3; 11 bases align to TRBD2. Trimming cost V 3 bases and J 4 bases; bases outside gene matches: 6. The CDR3 has 16 amino acids. Per the germline V gene, CDR1 is SNHLY and CDR2 is FYNNEI. CDR3 bases: TGTGCCAGCAGTGAGAGGCTAGCGGGAGGCCCAGATACGCAGTATTTT. Its translation is CASSERLAGGPDTQYF.

V and J are TRBV7-2 and TRBJ1-1; no clear D gene. V was pared by 2 bases and J by 0 bases, with 13 bases between. The CDR3 is 16 residues long. Germline V lookup: CDR1 SGHTA, CDR2 FQGNSA. The CDR3 is CASSLYQFSMNTEAFF. CDR3 sequence (DNA): TGTGCCAGCAGCTTATATCAGTTCTCGATGAACACTGAAGCTTTCTTT.

This chain uses TRBV11-3 with TRBJ2-5; D gene ambiguous. The CDR3 has 13 residues. Germline V gene sequence: CDR1 SGHNT, CDR2 YENEEA. Trimming removed 2 bases from V and 5 bases from J, with 9 bases in between. CDR3 protein: CASSLSEVETQYF. In nucleotides, the CDR3 is TGTGCCAGCAGCTTATCCGAGGTGGAGACCCAGTACTTC.

The count of this clone is one. The genes are TRBV4-3 and TRBJ1-4; 9 nucleotides agree with TRBD1. Germline values: CDR1 LGHNA, CDR2 YSLEER. The CDR3 runs to 16 residues. Trimming removed 4 bases from V and 10 bases from J; junction bases left unmatched: 13. The CDR3 coding sequence is TGCGCCAGCAGCCCCGAGGCGGACAGGGGTAACGGAAAACTGTTTTTT. Translation gives CASSPEADRGNGKLFF.